This T cell receptor (beta chain) is drawn from a study of T-cell reconstitution after alpha-beta-depleted transplantation in children. Molecular barcoding with unique molecular identifiers was used for the TCRbeta library. TCRdb re-called the PCR reads through MiXCR, storing one row per CDR3 protein. The sample holds about 540,000 distinct CDR3 sequences; around 16% are singletons and the top ten take 3.3%. This clonotype was observed a handful of times. This specimen consisted of PBMCs from the stem cell graft donor, obtained from the stem cell graft. The source is a human donor who donated a stem cell graft to a child with acute lymphoblastic leukemia.

The CDR3 protein is CASGGVRGELFF. DNA of the CDR3: TGTGCCAGCGGCGGCGTCCGCGGGGAGCTGTTTTTT. The chain uses TRBV9 and TRBJ2-2, with no clear D. V was trimmed by 7 bases and J by 7 bases, leaving 11 bases between them. The CDR3 consists of 12 residues. Germline V gives CDR1 SGDLS, CDR2 YYNGEE.